This T cell receptor beta chain was identified during a study of cytomegalovirus exposure and HLA in healthy donors. PCR used 60 Vbeta primers and 13 Jbeta primers. TCRdb's table, derived via immunoSEQ multiplex PCR, lists solely in-frame clones and lacks some. This table holds roughly 75,000 clones, 80% to 90% found once. Overall study results and limits: An analysis that came later showed most CMV-associated TCR beta chains appearing HLA-restricted. Analysis performed later found about 18,000 TCR beta sequences associated with HLA alleles at 0.05 false discovery rate.

This CDR3 region has 13 residues. From germline, CDR1 is SNHLY and CDR2 FYNNEI. Trimming cost V 4 bases and J 1 base, with 7 bases left between them. In regard to this clone: Its antigen remains unidentified. Distinct nucleotide sequences in the sample also encode this CDR3.

The sample was PBMCs. V is TRBV2 and J is TRBJ1-1; unclear D gene. The receptor's source is a man in his 70s in good health and CMV-seropositive. The CDR3 DNA follows: TGTGCCAGCAGTGGGCAGTGGAACACTGAAGCTTTCTTT. It is translated as CASSGQWNTEAFF.